This paragraph covers one T cell receptor (beta chain) sequence. Its antigen is currently unknown. The sample is drawn from a study of CD8 T cells in ankylosing spondylitis. Study results and caveats: Ankylosing spondylitis blood seemed to carry a telltale TCR beta motif made of fewer than 10 highly homologous variants. Disease-linked clones proved CD8+ and comparatively uncommon in peripheral blood.

This CDR3 has 15 residues. Trimming at V came to 5 bases and at J to 1 base, leaving 7 bases not matched to a gene. Germline assignment: CDR1 SEHNR and CDR2 FQNEAQ (reference sequence). TCRdb itself ran the 5' RACE reads through MiXCR, one entry per CDR3 protein. The sample carries around 770,000 distinct CDR3 sequences, 15% to 20% recorded once. Sample: blood, either unsorted or a sorted T cell fraction (not recorded which). This TCR was sampled from a male donor with ankylosing spondylitis. The rearrangement links TRBV7-9 to TRBJ1-1; 7 bases agree with TRBD1. The CDR3 loop is CASSHPRTGNTEAFF. Here the CDR3 DNA reads TGTGCCAGCAGCCACCCTAGGACAGGGAACACTGAAGCTTTCTTT.